This T cell receptor beta chain was documented in a study of PD-L1 blockade in urothelial cancer. On the study more broadly: Patients' histories included 0 to 3 prior chemotherapy regimens. The authors examined blood 3 weeks (second dose) and 6 weeks after treatment start. T cells were recovered from blood samples at a median of around 140,000. Overall study findings and caveats: Better survival was forecast by a pretreatment blood TCR clonality below the median.

Notes on this clone: Its antigen is currently unknown.

Time point here: peripheral blood 6 weeks after treatment start. TCRdb keeps only in-frame clones here, not all; method: immunoSEQ multiplex PCR. The sample yields approximately 50,000 clones, 88% seen once. The sequenced sample was PBMCs, obtained around atezolizumab (anti-PD-L1) treatment. The sequence derives from a man between 60 and 75 years old with urothelial cancer.

The CDR3 DNA reads as TGTGCCAGCAGCTTAGCCCCGTATACAGGGAACACTGAAGCTTTCTTT. Protein: CASSLAPYTGNTEAFF. The chain couples TRBV7-2 to TRBJ1-1; tentative D call: TRBD1 (5 bases). Per the germline V gene, CDR1 is SGHTA and CDR2 is FQGNSA. Trimming left V 0 bases short and J 1 base short, with 12 bases between. The CDR3 length is 16 residues.